Sequencing of this TCR beta chain was carried out in a study of breast tumors, draining lymph nodes, adjacent tissues. Study-wide results and caveats: Luminal-like breast cancer showed significantly greater tumor-nontumor repertoire similarity than basal-like breast cancer did.

TCRdb itself ran the multiplex PCR reads through MiXCR, one entry per CDR3 protein. The table has 200,000 to 300,000 distinct CDR3 sequences, 30% seen once. CDR1 and CDR2 (germline): SGHTA, FQGTGA. V shed 3 bases and J 5 bases; nucleotides not matched to a gene: 5. The CDR3 runs to 15 residues. Breast cancer patients provided tissue from their axillary draining lymph nodes. In the case of this clonotype: Its antigen is unidentified.

This sequence originates from a female donor with breast cancer. Some clones in this sample may be carry-over from other donors' samples. The sample comprised axillary lymph node tissue. This chain connects TRBV7-3 to TRBJ2-1; 9 nucleotides align to TRBD2. The CDR3 here is CASSFGTSPHNEQFF. The CDR3 DNA sequence: TGTGCCAGCAGCTTCGGGACTAGCCCACACAATGAGCAGTTCTTC. The variable domain in full, with the rest retrieved from reference TRBV7-3 and TRBJ2-1, is GAGVSQTPSNKVTEKGKYVELRCDPISGHTALYWYRQSLGQGPEFLIYFQGTGAADDSGLPNDRFFAVRPEGSVSTLKIQRTERGDSAVYLCASSFGTSPHNEQFFGPGTRLTVL.